A selection of T cell receptor beta chains follows, all from one sample in a study of T-cell reconstitution after alpha-beta-depleted transplantation in children. TCRdb passed the PCR reads through MiXCR, listing each CDR3 protein once. Of 780,000 or so distinct CDR3 sequences detected, 15% to 20% appear once; the ten largest clones hold about 5%. The sequencing here drew on PBMCs, mostly from graft donor cells, taken 360 days after TCRalphabeta/CD19-depleted stem cell transplant. The receptors were gathered from a male patient aged 10-17 years who had a stem cell transplant for acute lymphoblastic leukemia, so the T cells may come from the graft donor. CDR3s include the opening cysteine and the closing phenylalanine or tryptophan. A D gene is named only where the DNA matches it firmly. Rows give clone size only sometimes, using once, few, many, or a class for an expanded clone.

j_call	clone_size	d_call	v_call	cdr3_nt	cdr3_aa
TRBJ2-7	many	-	TRBV27	TGTGCCAGCAGCCACCGAAGAGGCGGGATCTACGAGCAGTACTTC	CASSHRRGGIYEQYF
TRBJ2-7	few	-	TRBV20-1	TGCAGTGCTAGAGAGTGGATGGGGGACGAGCAGTACTTC	CSAREWMGDEQYF
TRBJ1-1	few	-	TRBV6-2/TRBV6-3	TGTGCCGGGGGGAGGGAGAACACTGAAGCTTTCTTT	CAGGRENTEAFF
TRBJ2-2	many	-	TRBV7-3	TGTGCCAGCAGCTTAAGCCCAGGACCTCCCGGGGAGCTGTTTTTT	CASSLSPGPPGELFF
TRBJ2-7	-	-	TRBV7-6	TGTGCCAGCAGCCCCCCTTACCTTGGACACCCCAATCCTTACGAGCAGTACTTC	CASSPPYLGHPNPYEQYF
TRBJ2-2	-	-	TRBV7-3	TGTGCCAGCAGCTTACGCCCATACACCGGGGAGCTGTTTTTT	CASSLRPYTGELFF
TRBJ2-5	-	TRBD2	TRBV4-2	TGTGCCAGCAGCCAGGAGCGGGAGGGTCCAAAAGAGACCCAGTACTTC	CASSQEREGPKETQYF
TRBJ1-4	-	-	TRBV5-6	TGTGCCAGCAGCCCCGGGGCTTGGCCTAGTGAAAAACTGTTTTTT	CASSPGAWPSEKLFF
TRBJ2-1	few	-	TRBV27	TGTGCCAGCAGTTTCTCCCGCTACCCCAGATACTACAATGAGCAGTTCTTC	CASSFSRYPRYYNEQFF
TRBJ2-5	-	-	TRBV6-1	TGTGCCAGCAGCTGGGACTCCTACGGGGAGACCCAGTACTTC	CASSWDSYGETQYF
TRBJ2-1	few	-	TRBV4-1	TGCGCCAGCAGCCAAGAGCAGGGCAATGAGCAGTTCTTC	CASSQEQGNEQFF
TRBJ1-5	-	-	TRBV30	TGTGCCTGGACTGGGGGGGGCAATCAGCCCCAGCATTTT	CAWTGGGNQPQHF
TRBJ2-7	-	TRBD1	TRBV20-1	TGCAGTGCTGTCCCGGGACAGGAATCGGACTTCTACGAGCAGTACTTC	CSAVPGQESDFYEQYF
TRBJ2-4	few	-	TRBV4-1	TGCGCCAGCAGCCAACAACAGCAAGTAGACATTCAGTACTTC	CASSQQQQVDIQYF
TRBJ2-7	many	-	TRBV6-5	TGTGCCAGCAGTTACGTCGGGAATTACGAGCAGTACTTC	CASSYVGNYEQYF
TRBJ2-7	-	TRBD2	TRBV11-1	TGTGCCAGCAGTACGACTCCAATCGGGTCTAGCGGGAACACGAACGAGCAGTACTTC	CASSTTPIGSSGNTNEQYF
TRBJ1-5	-	-	TRBV5-1	TGCGCCAGCAGCTTGGCGGGAAACCCCAATCAGCCCCAGCATTTT	CASSLAGNPNQPQHF
TRBJ2-1	-	-	TRBV3-1	TGTGCCAGCAGCCAAGGAGCTTCACCCGTCTCCTACAATGAGCAGTTCTTC	CASSQGASPVSYNEQFF
TRBJ1-2	-	TRBD1	TRBV20-1	TGCAGTGCCCAGGGGGTTAACTATGGCTACACCTTC	CSAQGVNYGYTF
TRBJ2-5	few	-	TRBV4-2	TGTGCCAGCAGCCAAGCGGGGGCAGGGGTGGGAGAGACCCAGTACTTC	CASSQAGAGVGETQYF
TRBJ2-1	few	TRBD2	TRBV4-1	TGCGCCAGCAGCCAAGGACTAGCGGGAGTAGTCGCCTACAATGAGCAGTTCTTC	CASSQGLAGVVAYNEQFF
TRBJ2-1	many	-	TRBV9	TGTGCCAGCAGCGTCCGTAGCGGTGCACTAGGCAATGAGCAGTTCTTC	CASSVRSGALGNEQFF
TRBJ2-5	-	TRBD1	TRBV18	TGTGCCAGCTCACCAGTTGACAGGGCGCAAGAGACCCAGTACTTC	CASSPVDRAQETQYF
TRBJ1-1	-	-	TRBV7-8	TGTGCCAGCAGCTTAAGGGCGGGGGACACTGAAGCTTTCTTT	CASSLRAGDTEAFF
TRBJ1-1	few	-	TRBV6-5	TGTGCCAGCAGGAGGGACGGACCTGAAGCTTTCTTT	CASRRDGPEAFF
TRBJ2-2	few	-	TRBV7-9	TGTGCCAGCAGCTTAACTCAAACCGGGGAGCTGTTTTTT	CASSLTQTGELFF